Detailed here is one T cell receptor beta chain. Its antigen is still unknown. These data come from a study of cytomegalovirus exposure and HLA in healthy donors. Overall study: It was reported in a later analysis that the same platform had been used for the 120 validation repertoires as for the approximately 670 first-cohort repertoires.

Study-wide results and limits: A few chains tied to CMV proved CMV antigen-specific in vitro. It was approximately 150 TCR beta chains that were listed as cytomegalovirus-associated.

This CDR3 spans 11 amino acids. Trimming took off 6 bases at V and 8 bases at J, with 8 bases between the two ends. Germline V gene sequence: CDR1 KGHSH, CDR2 LQKENI. Sequencing was performed with immunoSEQ multiplex PCR; in TCRdb, only in-frame clones are kept and a portion is missing. The table lists 130,000 to 150,000 clones, roughly nine tenths of them singletons, with 0.6% to 0.8% in the top ten. The study drew the donors from its approximately 130-subject validation cohort, separate from the approximately 670-subject first cohort. The TCR was taken from a man aged 18 to 30 in good health and CMV-seronegative. The sample taken for sequencing was PBMCs. The V call is TRBV18, the J call TRBJ2-1; no firm D call. CDR3 coding DNA: TGTGCCAGCTCGGGCCTCGATGAGCAGTTCTTC. It translates to CASSGLDEQFF.